This T cell receptor (beta chain) was identified during a study of cytomegalovirus exposure and HLA in healthy donors. Study conclusions and caveats: CMV serostatus was the sole immune exposure data available. Accounts indicate the classifier identified cytomegalovirus status with strong specificity and sensitivity. An observed cluster of highly shared sequence variants was recorded as a likely sequencing artifact.

On this clone itself: Its antigen is undetermined.

The PCR made use of 60 Vbeta and 13 Jbeta primers. Sequencing was performed with immunoSEQ multiplex PCR; in TCRdb, only in-frame clones are kept and a portion is missing. Of 160,000 or so clones in the sample, roughly 80% were seen once. The CDR3 has 15 residues. Germline V lookup: CDR1 SGDLS, CDR2 YYNGEE. V was pared by 0 bases and J by 5 bases, with 12 bases between. This chain joins TRBV9 and TRBJ1-5; D not certain. The TCR was taken from a woman aged 25 to 45 in good health and CMV-seropositive. Sequencing was done on a sample of PBMCs. In DNA, the CDR3 is TGTGCCAGCAGCGTAGGTCCAACCGCGTATCAGCCCCAGCATTTT. It encodes CASSVGPTAYQPQHF.